The 8 T cell receptor beta chains below were found in one sample sequenced in a study of molecular identifiers for immune sequencing clone quantification. MiXCR, run by TCRdb on the PCR reads, gives a single entry per CDR3 protein. The table has around 460,000 distinct CDR3 sequences, 20% to 25% seen once. The sequenced material came from naive CD8+ T cells from blood, with Jurkat cell RNA spiked in. Regarding subset: FACS-sorted CD8+CD4-CCR7+CD45RA+ naive T cells. These receptors all stem from a human donor in good health. Some libraries in this study had Jurkat cell RNA spiked in.

To note about this clonotype: Sequence at one end of the junction differs from germline and may be a read error. CDR3 region: CAGSLSQGMNTEAFF. CDR3 DNA sequence: TGTGCCGGCAGCTTATCTCAGGGGATGAACACTGAAGCTTTCTTT. The genes are TRBV7-9 and TRBJ1-1; tentatively, D is TRBD1 (6 bases). CDR1 and CDR2 from the germline V gene are SEHNR and FQNEAQ (reference sequence). The CDR3 has 15 amino acids.

This chain joins TRBV7-8 and TRBJ1-5; the D gene is possibly TRBD1 (6 bases). Germline V gives CDR1 SGHVS, CDR2 FQNEAQ. The CDR3 contains 15 residues. V was shortened by 5 bases and J by 2 bases, with 13 bases between the two germline ends. The CDR3 is CASSDRSGGNQPQHF. The CDR3 DNA follows: TGTGCCAGCAGCGACAGGTCCGGTGGCAATCAGCCCCAGCATTTT.

In its sample, this clonotype was seen many times. V gene TRBV29-1 combines with J gene TRBJ2-7, with 10 nucleotides matching TRBD1. The V segment lost 7 bases and the J segment 10 bases; nucleotides outside the gene matches: 10. The CDR3 runs to 12 residues. Germline lookup yields CDR1 SQVTM and CDR2 ANQGSEA. Here the CDR3 DNA reads TGCAGCGGGGCCGGGACAGGGGAGTCCCAGTACTTC. It yields the protein CSGAGTGESQYF.

The chain uses TRBV15 and TRBJ1-6, with TRBD1 matching over 8 bases. The germline V gene encodes CDR1 LNHNV and CDR2 YYDKDF (reference sequence). Trimming removed 1 base from V and 7 bases from J; junction bases left unmatched: 9. This CDR3 region has 17 residues. CDR3 protein: CATSRVPWGQENSPLHF. CDR3 nucleotide sequence: TGTGCCACCAGCAGAGTACCTTGGGGACAGGAAAATTCACCCCTCCACTTT.

This clonotype was seen a few times. This chain joins TRBV20-1 and TRBJ1-4; the match to TRBD1 covers 7 bases. This CDR3 is built from 15 residues. Trimming took 3 bases from V and 4 from J; bases not matched to a gene: 8. Germline CDR1 is DFQATT and CDR2 is SNEGSKA (reference sequence). The CDR3 reads CSASIDRADNEKLFF. As DNA, the CDR3 is TGCAGTGCTAGCATCGACAGGGCGGATAATGAAAAACTGTTTTTT.

J is TRBJ2-3 and V is TRBV19; D unclear. The CDR3 totals 14 residues. Trimming cost V 7 bases and J 2 bases, with 13 bases left between them. CDR1 is LNHDA, CDR2 SQIVND, per germline (reference sequence). This chain's CDR3 is CASTNYGITDTQYF. CDR3 DNA: TGTGCCAGTACCAATTACGGAATCACAGATACGCAGTATTTT.

Remarks on this clonotype: A much larger clone differs from this one at a single base, so this may be a read error. This chain uses TRBV20-1 with TRBJ2-3, with D perhaps TRBD2 (5 bases). The CDR3 totals 15 residues. Germline V gives CDR1 DFQATT, CDR2 SNEGSKA (reference sequence). V was clipped by 8 bases and J by 0 bases, with 18 bases between them. The CDR3 bases are TGCAGTACTAACCCAGCGGAAGAAAGCACAGATACGCAGTATTTT. Translating gives CSTNPAEESTDTQYF.

The sample holds many counts of this clonotype. The chain carries TRBV5-1 and TRBJ2-3; TRBD2 aligns across 7 bases. CDR3 length equals 17 residues. Germline-derived CDR1 and CDR2 are SGHRS and YFSETQ. J was trimmed by 0 bases and V by 6 bases; bases with no gene match: 13. The CDR3 loop is CASTEAGPVRSTDTQYF. The CDR3 nucleotides are TGCGCCAGCACTGAAGCGGGACCGGTTCGGAGCACAGATACGCAGTATTTT.